This T cell receptor (beta chain) was found in a study of T cell changes during pregnancy in multiple sclerosis. Repertoires were generated with immunoSEQ multiplex PCR, while TCRdb's copy carries only in-frame clones and drops some. The data show some 52,000 clones, just over 90% seen once. Germline lookup yields CDR1 GTSNPN and CDR2 SVGIG (reference sequence). The CDR3 consists of 15 residues. V lost 2 bases, J lost 1 base, and 6 bases stayed unmatched. V is TRBV30 and J is TRBJ2-7; 9 nucleotides line up with TRBD1. This TCR was recovered from a female donor with multiple sclerosis, enrolled in a pregnancy study. Source: CD4+ T cells from peripheral blood mononuclear cells, taken before pregnancy. CDR3 DNA: TGTGCCTGGAGTTTACAGGGGGCGGATTCCTACGAGCAGTACTTC. Translation: CAWSLQGADSYEQYF.